The subject of this entry is one TCR beta chain. The antigen remains unidentified. The sample originates from a study of T cell responses to AZD1222 COVID-19 vaccine. Trimming shortened V by 7 bases and J by 9 bases, and 19 bases separated the two germline ends. The CDR3 runs to 13 residues. Using immunoSEQ multiplex PCR, the repertoire was profiled, and TCRdb retains in-frame clones only, with some absent. The table shows under 250,000 clones, with about 92% occurring only once. Findings of the study overall: Epitopes outside B.1.351 and B.1.1.7 mutated regions reportedly drew nearly half of spike TCRs. Repertoire sampling occurred only after the peak T cell response. There were mostly white British donors and more females than males, and clonal diversity was possibly underestimated. CD4 TCRs linked to vaccination spanned spike, dominating at 160-218 and 743-854.

The sample here was peripheral blood, taken on day 0 of MenACWY control vaccination. The gene calls are TRBV12-3 or TRBV12-4 and TRBJ2-7; tentatively, D is TRBD1 or TRBD2 (5 bases each). The receptor's source is an adult in good health. The CDR3 loop is CASTLGTPDGQYF. In nucleotides, the CDR3 is TGTGCCAGCACCCTCGGGACCCCCGACGGGCAGTACTTC.